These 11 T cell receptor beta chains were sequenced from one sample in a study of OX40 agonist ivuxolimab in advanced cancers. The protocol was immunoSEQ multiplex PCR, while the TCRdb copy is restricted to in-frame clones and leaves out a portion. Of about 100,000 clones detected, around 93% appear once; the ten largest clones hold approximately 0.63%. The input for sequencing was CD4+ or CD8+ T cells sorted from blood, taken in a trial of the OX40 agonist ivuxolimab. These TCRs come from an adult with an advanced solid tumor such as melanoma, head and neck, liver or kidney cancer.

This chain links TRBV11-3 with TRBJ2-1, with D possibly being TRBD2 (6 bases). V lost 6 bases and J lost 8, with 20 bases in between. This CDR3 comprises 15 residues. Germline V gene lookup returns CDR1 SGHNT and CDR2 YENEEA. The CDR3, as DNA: TGTGCCAGCAGTCGGTCGGGGACTCTTCGTGATGAGCAGTTCTTC. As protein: CASSRSGTLRDEQFF. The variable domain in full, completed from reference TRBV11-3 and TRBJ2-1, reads EAGVVQSPRYKIIEKKQPVAFWCNPISGHNTLYWYLQNLGQGPELLIRYENEEAVDDSQLPKDRFSAERLKGVDSTLKIQPAELGDSAVYLCASSRSGTLRDEQFFGPGTRLTVL.

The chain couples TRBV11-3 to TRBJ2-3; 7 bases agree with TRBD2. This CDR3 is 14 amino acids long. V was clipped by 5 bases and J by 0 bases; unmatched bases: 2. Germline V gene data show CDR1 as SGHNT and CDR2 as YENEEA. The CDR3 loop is CASSISGSTDTQYF. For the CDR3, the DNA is TGTGCCAGCAGCATTAGCGGGAGCACAGATACGCAGTATTTT.

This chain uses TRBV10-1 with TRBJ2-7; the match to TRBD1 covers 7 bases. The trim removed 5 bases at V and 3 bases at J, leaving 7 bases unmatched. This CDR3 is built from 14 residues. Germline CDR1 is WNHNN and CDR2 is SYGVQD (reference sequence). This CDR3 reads CASSPGTDLYEQYF. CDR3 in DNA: TGCGCCAGCAGTCCCGGGACAGACCTCTACGAGCAGTACTTC.

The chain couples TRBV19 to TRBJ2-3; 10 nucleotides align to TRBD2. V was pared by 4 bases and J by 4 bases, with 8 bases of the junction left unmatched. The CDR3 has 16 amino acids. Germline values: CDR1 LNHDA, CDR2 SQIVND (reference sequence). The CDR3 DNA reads TGTGCCAGTAGTACCCAGCGGGAGGGCCGGGCAGATACGCAGTATTTT. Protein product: CASSTQREGRADTQYF.

The CDR3 region is CASSPDTGHEKLFF. The CDR3 DNA reads TGTGCCAGCTCACCCGACACCGGGCATGAAAAACTGTTTTTT. The chain couples TRBV18 to TRBJ1-4, with D unresolved. Trimming took off 3 bases at V and 6 bases at J, with 11 bases between the two ends. Germline CDR1 and CDR2: KGHSH and LQKENI. CDR3 length: 14 amino acids.

For the CDR3, the DNA is TGCGCCAGCAGCGAAACTCTCAACTCTGGGGCCAACGTCCTGACTTTC. Translation: CASSETLNSGANVLTF. The gene calls are TRBV5-1 and TRBJ2-6; D ambiguous. The CDR3 runs to 16 residues. Germline V gene data show CDR1 as SGHRS and CDR2 as YFSETQ. V was pared by 4 bases and J by 0 bases, with 11 bases between.

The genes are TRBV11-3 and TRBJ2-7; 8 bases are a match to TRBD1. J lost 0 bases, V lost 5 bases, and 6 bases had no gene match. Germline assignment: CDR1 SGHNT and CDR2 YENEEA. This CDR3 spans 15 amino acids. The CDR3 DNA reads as TGTGCCAGCAGCGGTGGGACAGGATCCTCCTACGAGCAGTACTTC. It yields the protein CASSGGTGSSYEQYF.

This CDR3 reads CATSSGHEQYF. Written as DNA, the CDR3 is TGTGCCACGTCTAGCGGCCACGAGCAGTACTTC. V is TRBV10-3 and J is TRBJ2-7; TRBD2 matches at 7 bases. V was clipped by 10 bases and J by 5 bases; unmatched bases: 5. Germline V gives CDR1 ENHRY, CDR2 SYGVKD. This CDR3 has 11 amino acids.

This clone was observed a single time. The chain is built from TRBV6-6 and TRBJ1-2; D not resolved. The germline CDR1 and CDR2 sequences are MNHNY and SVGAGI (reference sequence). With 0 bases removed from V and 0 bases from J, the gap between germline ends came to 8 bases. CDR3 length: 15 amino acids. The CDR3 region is CASSYSGAANYGYTF. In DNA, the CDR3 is TGTGCCAGCAGTTACTCCGGCGCAGCTAACTATGGCTACACCTTC.

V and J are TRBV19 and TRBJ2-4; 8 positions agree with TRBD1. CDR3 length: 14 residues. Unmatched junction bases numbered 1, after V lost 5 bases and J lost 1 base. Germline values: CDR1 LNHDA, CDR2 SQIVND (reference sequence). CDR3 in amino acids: CASSWDRAKNIQYF. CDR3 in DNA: TGTGCCAGTAGTTGGGACAGGGCCAAAAACATTCAGTACTTC. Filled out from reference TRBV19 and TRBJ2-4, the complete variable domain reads DGGITQSPKYLFRKEGQNVTLSCEQNLNHDAMYWYRQDPGQGLRLIYYSQIVNDFQKGDIAEGYSVSREKKESFPLTVTSAQKNPTAFYLCASSWDRAKNIQYFGAGTRLSVL.

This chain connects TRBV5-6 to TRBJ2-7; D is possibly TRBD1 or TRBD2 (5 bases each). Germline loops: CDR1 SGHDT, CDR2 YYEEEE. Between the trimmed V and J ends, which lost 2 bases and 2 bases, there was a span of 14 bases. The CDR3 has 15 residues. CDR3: CASSLDGTSPYEQYF. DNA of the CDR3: TGTGCCAGCAGCTTAGACGGGACGTCACCCTACGAGCAGTACTTC. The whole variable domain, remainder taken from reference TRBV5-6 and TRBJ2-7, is DAGVTQSPTHLIKTRGQQVTLRCSPKSGHDTVSWYQQALGQGPQFIFQYYEEEERQRGNFPDRFSGHQFPNYSSELNVNALLLGDSALYLCASSLDGTSPYEQYFGPGTRLTVT.